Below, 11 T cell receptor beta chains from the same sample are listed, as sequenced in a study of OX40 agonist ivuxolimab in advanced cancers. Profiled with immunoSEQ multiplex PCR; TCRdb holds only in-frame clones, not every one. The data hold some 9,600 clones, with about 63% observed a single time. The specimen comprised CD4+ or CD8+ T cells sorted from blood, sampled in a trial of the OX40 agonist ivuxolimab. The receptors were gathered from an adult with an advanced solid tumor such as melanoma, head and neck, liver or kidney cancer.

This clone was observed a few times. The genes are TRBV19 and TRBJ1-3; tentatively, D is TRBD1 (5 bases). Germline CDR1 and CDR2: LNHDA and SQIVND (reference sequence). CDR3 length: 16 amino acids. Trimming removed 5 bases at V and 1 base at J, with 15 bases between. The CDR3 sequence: CASSSSGPTSGNTIYF. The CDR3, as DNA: TGTGCCAGTAGTTCGTCGGGACCTACGTCTGGAAACACCATATATTTT.

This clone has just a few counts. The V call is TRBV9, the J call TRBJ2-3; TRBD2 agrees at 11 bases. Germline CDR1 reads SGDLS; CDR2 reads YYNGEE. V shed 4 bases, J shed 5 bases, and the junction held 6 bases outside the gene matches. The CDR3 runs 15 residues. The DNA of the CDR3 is TGTGCCAGCAGCATGTATAGCGGGAGGGAAGATACGCAGTATTTT. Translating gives CASSMYSGREDTQYF.

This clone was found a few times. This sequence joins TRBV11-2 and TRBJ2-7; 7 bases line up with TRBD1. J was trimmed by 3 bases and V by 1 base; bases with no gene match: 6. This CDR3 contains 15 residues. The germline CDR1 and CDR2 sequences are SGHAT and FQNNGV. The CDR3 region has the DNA TGTGCCAGCAGCTTAGGGACAGGATCGGGCTACGAGCAGTACTTC. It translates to CASSLGTGSGYEQYF.

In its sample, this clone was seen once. The CDR3 is CASSHPGLAGAYEQYF. CDR3 bases: TGTGCCAGCAGCCACCCCGGGCTAGCGGGAGCCTACGAGCAGTACTTC. V and J are TRBV7-9 and TRBJ2-7, with 10 bases identical to TRBD2. With 5 bases clipped from V and 2 bases from J, the junction kept 9 bases outside the gene matches. Germline V gene sequence: CDR1 SEHNR, CDR2 FQNEAQ (reference sequence). CDR3 length equals 16 residues.

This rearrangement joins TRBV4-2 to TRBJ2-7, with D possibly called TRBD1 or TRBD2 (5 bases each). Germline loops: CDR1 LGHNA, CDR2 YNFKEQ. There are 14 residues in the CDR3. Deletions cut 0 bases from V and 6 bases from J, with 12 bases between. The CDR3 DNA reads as TGTGCCAGCAGCCAAGATCTAGGGGACGGCGAGCAGTACTTC. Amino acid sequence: CASSQDLGDGEQYF.

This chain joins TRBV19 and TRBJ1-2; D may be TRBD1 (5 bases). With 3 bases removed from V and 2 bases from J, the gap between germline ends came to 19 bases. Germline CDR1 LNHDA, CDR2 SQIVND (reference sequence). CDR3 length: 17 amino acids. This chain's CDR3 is CASSIYTGTGRNYGYTF. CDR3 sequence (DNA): TGTGCCAGTAGTATTTACACGGGGACCGGGCGCAACTATGGCTACACCTTC.

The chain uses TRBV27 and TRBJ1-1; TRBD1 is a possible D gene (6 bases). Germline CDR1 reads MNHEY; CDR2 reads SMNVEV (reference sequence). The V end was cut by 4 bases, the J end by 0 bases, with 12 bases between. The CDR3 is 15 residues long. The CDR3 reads CASSSRTALNTEAFF. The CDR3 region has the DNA TGTGCCAGCAGTTCCCGGACAGCTTTGAACACTGAAGCTTTCTTT.

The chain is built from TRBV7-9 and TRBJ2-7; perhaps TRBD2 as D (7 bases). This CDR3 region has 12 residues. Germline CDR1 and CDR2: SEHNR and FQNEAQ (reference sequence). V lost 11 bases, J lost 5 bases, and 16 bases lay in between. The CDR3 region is CAWEGGNNEQYF. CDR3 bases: TGTGCCTGGGAGGGGGGTAATAACGAGCAGTACTTC.

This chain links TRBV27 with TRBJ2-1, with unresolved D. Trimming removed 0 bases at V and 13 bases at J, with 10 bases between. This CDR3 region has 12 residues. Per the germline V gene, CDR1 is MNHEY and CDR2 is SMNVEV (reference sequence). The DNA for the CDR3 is TGTGCCAGCAGTTTATCACCATTCCTTCAGTTCTTC. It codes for CASSLSPFLQFF.

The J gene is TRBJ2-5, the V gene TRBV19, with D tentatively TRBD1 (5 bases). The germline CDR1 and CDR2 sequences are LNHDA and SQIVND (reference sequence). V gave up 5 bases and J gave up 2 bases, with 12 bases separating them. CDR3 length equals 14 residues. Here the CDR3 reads CASSPDRTQETQYF. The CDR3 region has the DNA TGTGCCAGTAGTCCCGACAGAACTCAAGAGACCCAGTACTTC.

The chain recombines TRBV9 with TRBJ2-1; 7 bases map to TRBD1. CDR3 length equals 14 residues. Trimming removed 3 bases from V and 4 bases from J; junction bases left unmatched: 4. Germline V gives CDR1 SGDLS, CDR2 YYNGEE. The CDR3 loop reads CASSGDRAYNEQFF. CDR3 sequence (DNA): TGTGCCAGCAGCGGAGACAGGGCATACAATGAGCAGTTCTTC.